This T cell receptor beta chain is from a study of OX40 agonist ivuxolimab in advanced cancers. In terms of the full investigation: Ivuxolimab was a fully human IgG2 agonistic monoclonal antibody targeting the costimulatory receptor OX40 (CD134). Intravenous ivuxolimab was administered to patients every 2 weeks at six dose levels: 0.01, 0.1, 0.3, 1.5, 3 and 10 mg/kg. Of the roughly 53 patients in dose escalation, around 19 had hepatocellular carcinoma, around 15 had melanoma, 9 had renal cell carcinoma and 9 had head and neck cancer. A male proportion of 70% to 90% and a mean age of approximately 62 years, ranging from 23 to 79, were recorded for the dose-escalation cohort. Patients were allowed to have had prior anti-PD-1, anti-PD-L1 or anti-CTLA-4 therapy, and approximately 40% of the dose-escalation patients had been treated with checkpoint inhibitors. Three dose-escalation patients achieved partial responses, one with hepatocellular carcinoma and two with cutaneous melanoma. Peripheral TCRbeta sequencing aimed to test whether ivuxolimab altered TCR sequence diversity and caused clonal T-cell expansion. The monotherapy dose-escalation portion (N ≈ 50 patients) of the phase I ivuxolimab trial is reported in the paper.

Findings and caveats that apply to the study as a whole: After ivuxolimab, more expanded clones were found on average in CD8+ T cells than in CD4+ T cells. Low levels of normalized T-cell clonal expansion were also shown by some nonresponding patients. At doses from 0.1 to 3.0 mg/kg, clonal expansion was seen in both CD4+ and CD8+ blood T cells between baseline and week 6. In partial responders in the 0.1-3.0 mg/kg groups, normalized peripheral clonal expansion was found to be among the lowest, especially among CD8+ T cells. The antigen specificity of the peripheral T cells that underwent clonal expansion was not determined.

For sequencing of the TCRbeta CDR3 region, genomic DNA was extracted from the sorted cells. The immunoSEQ Assay was used for sequencing of TCRbeta CDR3 regions. In TCRdb, the immuneACCESS table is reduced to in-frame sequences with V and J assigned. These tables do not hold every clone; where another copy was compared, an unresolved V gene accounts for under half, and the others remain unexplained. The sample records tens of thousands of clones, just under 90% of which are singletons. The biggest ten clones account for 7.4% of the sample. The junction shows trimming of 4 bases on V and 1 base on J, plus 8 bases between the germline ends. CDR1 and CDR2 are drawn from the germline V gene (reference sequence): SGHNT, YYREEE. The CDR3 sequence holds 13 residues, the cysteine and phenylalanine included. Only the CDR3 DNA stays, 39 bases, in frame from base 1. Patients with autoimmune disease history or receiving systemic immunosuppression were excluded from the trial. Peripheral blood for TCR sequencing was drawn from every dose cohort at baseline, at cycle 4 day 1 and at cycle 7 day 1. The samples were taken from a phase I, first-in-human, multicenter, open-label dose-escalation trial of ivuxolimab. Adults with locally advanced or metastatic head and neck squamous cell, hepatocellular, melanoma or renal cell carcinoma were enrolled in the trial. CD4+ and CD8+ T cells were sorted separately from peripheral blood before TCR sequencing.

This clone was counted between two and nine times. Its cognate antigen has yet to be identified. Base quality data are lacking; no much larger clone is found one base away. This clonotype was obtained from an adult with an advanced solid tumor such as melanoma, head and neck, liver or kidney cancer. The sample here was CD4+ or CD8+ T cells sorted from blood, taken in a trial of the OX40 agonist ivuxolimab. The sequence is built from TRBV5-4 and TRBJ1-1, with a tentative D gene TRBD1 over 6 matching bases. The nucleotides are TGTGCCAGCAGCGGGGGGCGGAACACTGAAGCTTTCTTT. Its translation is CASSGGRNTEAFF.